This T cell receptor beta chain was retrieved from a study of CD8 T cells in ankylosing spondylitis. Study-level findings and limits: Prior work had noted some motif variants in reactive arthritis blood and synovial fluid. The study identified a TCR beta motif of under ten highly homologous variants that appeared characteristic of ankylosing spondylitis blood.

TCRdb called the 5' RACE reads again in MiXCR, with one record for every CDR3 protein. The repertoire consists of 150,000 to 200,000 distinct CDR3 sequences, with over 15% occurring once and the leading ten covering 4.3%. This clonotype was counted between two and nine times. The antigen remains unidentified. The origin of this receptor is a male donor between 10 and 30 years old with ankylosing spondylitis or in good health (not recorded which). The sample was blood, either unsorted or a sorted T cell fraction (not recorded which).

Here the CDR3 reads CASRSRGLYGYTF. The CDR3 coding sequence is TGTGCCAGCAGGTCCAGGGGACTCTATGGCTACACCTTC. V and J are TRBV27 and TRBJ1-2, with D possibly matching TRBD1 (6 bases). Germline V gene sequence: CDR1 MNHEY, CDR2 SMNVEV (reference sequence). The CDR3 is 13 residues long. Trimming left V 6 bases short and J 4 bases short, with 12 bases between.